The subject of this entry is one T cell receptor (beta chain). Its antigen is still unknown. Trimming at V came to 4 bases and at J to 0 bases, leaving 5 bases not matched to a gene. The CDR3 has 16 amino acids. CDR1 is SGHDN, CDR2 FVKESK, per germline. Profiled with immunoSEQ multiplex PCR; TCRdb holds only in-frame clones, not every one. The data show roughly 73,000 clones, around nine tenths seen once. This specimen comes from a study of OX40 agonist ivuxolimab in advanced cancers. Study as a whole: It was permissible to have had prior anti-PD-1, anti-PD-L1 or anti-CTLA-4 therapy, and around 40% had some. General study points: Certain nonresponders likewise exhibited a low normalized T-cell clonal expansion.

This material consisted of CD4+ or CD8+ T cells sorted from blood, taken in a trial of the OX40 agonist ivuxolimab. The J gene is TRBJ2-1, the V gene TRBV14, with 8 bases lining up with TRBD1. The clonotype comes from an adult with an advanced solid tumor such as melanoma, head and neck, liver or kidney cancer. The CDR3 DNA reads as TGTGCCAGCAGCCGGCTCACAGGGGGCTCCTACAATGAGCAGTTCTTC. Its protein is CASSRLTGGSYNEQFF.